Presented here are 5 T cell receptor beta chains from one specimen sequenced in a study of blood T cells in healthy people across ages. A second PCR, run for about 6 to 12 cycles, used a sample-barcoded 5' primer plus a J-beta primer mix. TCRdb called the 5' RACE reads again in MiXCR, with one record for every CDR3 protein. The table includes about 620,000 distinct CDR3 sequences, 20% to 25% detected once. The specimen was blood. All receptors derive from a man aged 65 to 85 in good health.

This clonotype was seen a handful of times. This rearrangement joins TRBV5-6 to TRBJ2-7; weak D call: TRBD1 (5 bases). The V gene lost 3 bases and the J gene lost 1 base, with 20 bases spanning the gap. The germline CDR1 and CDR2 sequences are SGHDT and YYEEEE. This CDR3 spans 17 amino acids. The CDR3 reads CASSSVLDTGMSYEQYF. The CDR3 bases are TGTGCCAGCAGCTCGGTACTGGACACCGGAATGTCCTACGAGCAGTACTTC.

V is TRBV6-5 and J is TRBJ2-5; D may match TRBD1 or TRBD2 (6 bases each). Trimming removed 5 bases at V and 2 bases at J, with 12 bases between. The CDR3 has 14 amino acids. From germline, CDR1 is MNHEY and CDR2 SVGAGI. This CDR3 reads CASSRRDTQETQYF. The CDR3 DNA sequence: TGTGCCAGCAGTCGGCGGGACACTCAAGAGACCCAGTACTTC.

The genes are TRBV27 and TRBJ2-5; D is ambiguous. The CDR3 runs to 14 residues. Trimming left V 0 bases short and J 5 bases short, with 10 bases between. Per germline, CDR1 MNHEY and CDR2 SMNVEV (reference sequence). CDR3 sequence: CASSLSISLETQYF. The CDR3, as DNA: TGTGCCAGCAGTTTATCGATAAGTCTTGAGACCCAGTACTTC.

The chain links TRBV4-1 to TRBJ1-3; TRBD1 agrees at 8 bases. The germline V gene encodes CDR1 MGHRA and CDR2 YSYEKL. With 6 bases clipped from V and 4 bases from J, the junction kept 14 bases outside the gene matches. The CDR3 is 17 residues long. For the CDR3, the DNA is TGCGCCAGCAGTCCCGAGGCGGCAGGGGGCGTCGGAAACACCATATATTTT. Encoded protein: CASSPEAAGGVGNTIYF.

DNA of the CDR3: TGCGCCAGCAGCCAAGAAATCAGAGCCAACACCGGGGAGCTGTTTTTT. It codes for CASSQEIRANTGELFF. The chain couples TRBV4-1 to TRBJ2-2; D gene unclear. Germline V lookup: CDR1 MGHRA, CDR2 YSYEKL. The CDR3 has 16 residues. Deletions cut 0 bases from V and 2 bases from J, with 10 bases between.